These 19 T cell receptor beta chains share one sample of origin, sequenced in a study of cytotoxic CD8 clonotypes in ibrutinib-treated CLL. Clones were sequenced by immunoSEQ multiplex PCR, and TCRdb holds only the in-frame ones, with some missing. The data contain about 160,000 clones, approximately 77% of them singletons. Source: PBMCs, taken after 12 months of ibrutinib treatment. The source of these receptors is a human donor with chronic lymphocytic leukemia.

The rearrangement uses TRBV10-3 and TRBJ1-2; tentative D call: TRBD1 (5 bases). Germline V gene sequence: CDR1 ENHRY, CDR2 SYGVKD. The CDR3 spans 13 residues. The V end was cut by 4 bases, the J end by 0 bases, with 6 bases between. The DNA of the CDR3 is TGTGCCATCAGTGGACAGCCTAACTATGGCTACACCTTC. Translation: CAISGQPNYGYTF.

V usage is TRBV28 and J usage is TRBJ1-1; D is possibly TRBD1 (6 bases). Germline V gives CDR1 MDHEN, CDR2 SYDVKM. This CDR3 has 14 amino acids. V was shortened by 5 bases and J by 0 bases, with 10 bases between the two germline ends. CDR3 coding DNA: TGTGCCAGCAGTCGACAGGACCTGAACACTGAAGCTTTCTTT. Translated, it gives CASSRQDLNTEAFF.

CDR3 protein: CASSRADTQYF. For the CDR3, the DNA is TGTGCCAGCAGTCGTGCAGATACGCAGTATTTT. This chain uses TRBV28 with TRBJ2-3, with no clear D. The ends were cut back, 5 bases at V and 4 bases at J, with 4 bases in the middle. The germline V gene has CDR1 MDHEN and CDR2 SYDVKM. This CDR3 is built from 11 residues.

The rearrangement links TRBV19 to TRBJ2-2; 10 bases are shared with TRBD2. CDR3 size: 15 residues. From germline, CDR1 is LNHDA and CDR2 SQIVND (reference sequence). V shed 4 bases and J 2 bases; nucleotides not matched to a gene: 1. The CDR3 reads CASSRLAGNTGELFF. CDR3 nucleotide sequence: TGTGCCAGTAGTAGACTAGCGGGTAACACCGGGGAGCTGTTTTTT.

This chain joins TRBV6-6 and TRBJ1-2; possible D gene TRBD1, 6 bases. The CDR3 loop spans 14 amino acids. The V gene's germline CDR1 is MNHNY and CDR2 SVGAGI (reference sequence). Trimming removed 2 bases at V and 7 bases at J, with 14 bases between. The CDR3 reads CASSYPEDRGGYTF. The CDR3 region has the DNA TGTGCCAGCAGTTACCCTGAGGACAGAGGTGGCTACACCTTC.

The V call is TRBV28, the J call TRBJ2-1; D is uncertain. Deletions cut 3 bases from V and 8 bases from J, with 5 bases between. The CDR3 covers 11 residues. Looked up from germline, CDR1 is MDHEN and CDR2 is SYDVKM. The CDR3 loop reads CASSFRDEQFF. The CDR3 DNA reads TGTGCCAGCAGTTTTAGGGATGAGCAGTTCTTC.

The chain joins TRBV6-5 to TRBJ2-1, with D unresolved. Trimming removed 8 bases from V and 0 bases from J, with 11 bases in between. Germline assignment: CDR1 MNHEY and CDR2 SVGAGI. The CDR3 totals 14 residues. CDR3 loop: CASGEQYSYNEQFF. The CDR3 region has the DNA TGTGCCAGCGGAGAACAGTACTCCTACAATGAGCAGTTCTTC.

The chain uses TRBV5-4 and TRBJ2-7; D gene unclear. V was clipped by 2 bases and J by 3 bases, with 6 bases between them. CDR3 length: 12 amino acids. Per the germline V gene, CDR1 is SGHNT and CDR2 is YYREEE (reference sequence). The CDR3 sequence: CASSLEDYEQYF. DNA of the CDR3: TGTGCCAGCAGCTTAGAAGACTACGAGCAGTACTTC.

This clone was counted once. This chain connects TRBV27 to TRBJ1-1; unclear D gene. Germline CDR1 and CDR2: MNHEY and SMNVEV (reference sequence). Trimming removed 0 bases at V and 3 bases at J, with 5 bases between. The CDR3 length is 13 residues. CDR3 amino acids: CASSLSGYTEAFF. CDR3 sequence (DNA): TGTGCCAGCAGTTTATCAGGATACACTGAAGCTTTCTTT.

This chain joins TRBV28 and TRBJ2-2; TRBD1 or TRBD2 may be the D gene (5 bases each). Germline V gene lookup returns CDR1 MDHEN and CDR2 SYDVKM. Between the trimmed V and J ends, which lost 8 bases and 0 bases, there was a span of 10 bases. This CDR3 comprises 14 residues. CDR3 DNA sequence: TGTGCCAGCGTTGGGGGTACGAACACCGGGGAGCTGTTTTTT. Translated: CASVGGTNTGELFF.

The chain recombines TRBV2 with TRBJ1-2; D call uncertain. V gave up 2 bases and J gave up 2 bases, with 9 bases separating them. The CDR3 length is 14 residues. From germline, CDR1 is SNHLY and CDR2 FYNNEI. The CDR3 sequence is CASSEQKKNYGYTF. CDR3 coding DNA: TGTGCCAGCAGTGAACAGAAGAAAAACTATGGCTACACCTTC.

The V gene is TRBV25-1, the J gene TRBJ2-1; D possibly corresponds to TRBD1 (5 bases). In germline, CDR1 is MGHDK, CDR2 SYGVNS. The CDR3 is 15 residues long. The V gene lost 1 base and the J gene lost 7 bases, with 14 bases spanning the gap. CDR3 in DNA: TGTGCCAGCAGTGAATGGGCAGGGTCGAAAAATGAGCAGTTCTTC. Its protein product is CASSEWAGSKNEQFF.

This rearrangement joins TRBV10-3 to TRBJ1-1; no definite D call. CDR3 length: 13 residues. Germline CDR1 and CDR2: ENHRY and SYGVKD. The V end was cut by 6 bases, the J end by 4 bases, with 12 bases between. The CDR3: CAIRIGELTEAFF. The CDR3 region has the DNA TGTGCCATCAGGATAGGAGAGCTCACTGAAGCTTTCTTT.

The rearrangement joins TRBV5-4 to TRBJ1-2; D uncertain. Germline V lookup: CDR1 SGHNT, CDR2 YYREEE (reference sequence). V was pared by 4 bases and J by 7 bases, with 14 bases between. CDR3 length equals 13 residues. Here the CDR3 reads CASSPIKEGGYTF. The CDR3 DNA reads as TGTGCCAGCAGCCCGATTAAGGAAGGTGGCTACACCTTC. The full variable domain, its missing parts supplied by reference TRBV5-4 and TRBJ1-2, is ETGVTQSPTHLIKTRGQQVTLRCSSQSGHNTVSWYQQALGQGPQFIFQYYREEENGRGNFPPRFSGLQFPNYSSELNVNALELDDSALYLCASSPIKEGGYTFGSGTRLTVV.

This rearrangement joins TRBV4-3 to TRBJ2-1, with TRBD2 matching over 7 bases. After removal of 0 bases from V and 8 bases from J, the junction contained 13 bases not matched to a gene. From germline, CDR1 is LGHNA and CDR2 YSLEER. CDR3 length equals 17 residues. The chain's CDR3 is CASSQELGRLAGDEQFF. The CDR3 DNA follows: TGCGCCAGCAGCCAAGAGTTGGGGAGACTAGCTGGGGATGAGCAGTTCTTC.

The chain is built from TRBV7-8 and TRBJ1-1; no clear D. Germline CDR1 SGHVS, CDR2 FQNEAQ. Trimming left V 0 bases short and J 0 bases short, with 14 bases between. The CDR3 is 17 amino acids. CDR3 sequence reads: CASSLAKPRDVNTEAFF. The CDR3 bases are TGTGCCAGCAGCTTAGCGAAACCGAGAGATGTGAACACTGAAGCTTTCTTT.

This clone was observed once. The rearrangement joins TRBV15 to TRBJ1-4; weak D call: TRBD1 (5 bases). This CDR3 spans 14 amino acids. The V gene's germline CDR1 is LNHNV and CDR2 YYDKDF (reference sequence). V lost 6 bases and J lost 4, with 12 bases in between. Here the CDR3 DNA reads TGTGCCACCAGAACCCGGGGGAATAATGAAAAACTGTTTTTT. Its protein is CATRTRGNNEKLFF.

The chain uses TRBV6-1 and TRBJ1-4; 8 bases are shared with TRBD1. CDR1 and CDR2 (germline): MNHNS, SASEGT. V gave up 8 bases and J gave up 5 bases; unmatched junction bases: 4. This CDR3 has 13 amino acids. The CDR3 coding sequence is TGTGCCAGCCGGACAGGGAAGAATGAAAAACTGTTTTTT. Amino acids: CASRTGKNEKLFF.

This chain uses TRBV7-3 with TRBJ2-1; D may be TRBD2 (6 bases). The V and J ends lost 3 bases and 5 bases respectively, with 8 bases between them. Germline CDR1 and CDR2: SGHTA and FQGTGA. The CDR3 is 13 residues long. The CDR3 protein is CASSFASDNEQFF. Written as DNA, the CDR3 is TGTGCCAGCAGCTTTGCTAGCGACAATGAGCAGTTCTTC. Together with reference TRBV7-3 and TRBJ2-1, the CDR3 gives the full variable domain: GAGVSQTPSNKVTEKGKYVELRCDPISGHTALYWYRQSLGQGPEFLIYFQGTGAADDSGLPNDRFFAVRPEGSVSTLKIQRTERGDSAVYLCASSFASDNEQFFGPGTRLTVL.